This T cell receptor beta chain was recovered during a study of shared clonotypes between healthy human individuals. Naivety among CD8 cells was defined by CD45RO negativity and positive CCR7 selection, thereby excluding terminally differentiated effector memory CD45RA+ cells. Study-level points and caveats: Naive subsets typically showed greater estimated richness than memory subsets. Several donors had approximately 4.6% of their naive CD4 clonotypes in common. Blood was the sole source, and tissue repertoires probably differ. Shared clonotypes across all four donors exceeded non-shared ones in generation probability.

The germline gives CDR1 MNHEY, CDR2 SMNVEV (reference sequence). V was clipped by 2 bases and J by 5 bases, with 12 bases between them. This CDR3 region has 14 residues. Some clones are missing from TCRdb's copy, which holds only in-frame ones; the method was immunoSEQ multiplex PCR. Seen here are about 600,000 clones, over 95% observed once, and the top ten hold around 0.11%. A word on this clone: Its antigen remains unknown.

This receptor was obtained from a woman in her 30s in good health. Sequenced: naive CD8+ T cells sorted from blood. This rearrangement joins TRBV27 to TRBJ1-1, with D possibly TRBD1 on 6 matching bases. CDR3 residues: CASSLRGARTEAFF. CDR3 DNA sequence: TGTGCCAGCAGTTTAAGGGGGGCGAGAACTGAAGCTTTCTTT.